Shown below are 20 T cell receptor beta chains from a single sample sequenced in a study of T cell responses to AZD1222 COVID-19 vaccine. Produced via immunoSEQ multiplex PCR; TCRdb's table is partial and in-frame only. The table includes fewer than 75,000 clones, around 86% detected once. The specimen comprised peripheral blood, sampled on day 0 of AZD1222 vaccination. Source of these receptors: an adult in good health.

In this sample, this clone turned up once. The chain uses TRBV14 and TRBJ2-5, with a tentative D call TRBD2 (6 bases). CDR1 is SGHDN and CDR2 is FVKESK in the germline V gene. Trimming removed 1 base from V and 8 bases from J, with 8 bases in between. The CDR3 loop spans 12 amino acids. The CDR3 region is CASSQAGVTQYF. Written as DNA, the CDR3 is TGTGCCAGCAGCCAAGCGGGGGTAACCCAGTACTTC.

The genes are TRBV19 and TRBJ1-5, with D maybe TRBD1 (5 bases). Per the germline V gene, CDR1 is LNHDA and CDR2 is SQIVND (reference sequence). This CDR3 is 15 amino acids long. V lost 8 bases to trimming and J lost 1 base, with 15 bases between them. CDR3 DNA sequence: TGTGCCAGTCACAGTGGGGGATCGAGCAATCAGCCCCAGCATTTT. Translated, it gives CASHSGGSSNQPQHF.

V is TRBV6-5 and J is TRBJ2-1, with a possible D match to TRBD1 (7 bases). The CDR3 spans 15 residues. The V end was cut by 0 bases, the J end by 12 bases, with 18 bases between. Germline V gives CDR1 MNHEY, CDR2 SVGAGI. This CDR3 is CASSYSKGGRRAQFF. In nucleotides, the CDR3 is TGTGCCAGCAGTTACTCGAAAGGGGGCAGGAGGGCGCAGTTCTTC.

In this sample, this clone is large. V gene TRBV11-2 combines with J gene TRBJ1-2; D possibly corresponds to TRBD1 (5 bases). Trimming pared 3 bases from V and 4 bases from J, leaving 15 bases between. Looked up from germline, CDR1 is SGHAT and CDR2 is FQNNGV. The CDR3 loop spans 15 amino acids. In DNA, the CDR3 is TGTGCCAGCAGCTTGACAGCGGGCAGGGTCTATGGCTACACCTTC. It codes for CASSLTAGRVYGYTF.

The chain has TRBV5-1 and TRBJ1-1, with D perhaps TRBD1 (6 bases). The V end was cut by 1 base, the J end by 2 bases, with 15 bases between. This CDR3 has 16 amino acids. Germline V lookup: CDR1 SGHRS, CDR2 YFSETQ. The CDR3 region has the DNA TGCGCCAGCAGCTTGATTACAGGGATACTTAACACTGAAGCTTTCTTT. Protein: CASSLITGILNTEAFF.

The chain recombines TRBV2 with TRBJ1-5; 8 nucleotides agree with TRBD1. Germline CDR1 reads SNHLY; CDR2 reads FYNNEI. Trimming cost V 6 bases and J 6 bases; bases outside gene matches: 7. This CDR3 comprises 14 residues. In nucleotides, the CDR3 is TGTGCCAGCAGGGGAGACAGGGGACGTCAGCCCCAGCATTTT. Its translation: CASRGDRGRQPQHF. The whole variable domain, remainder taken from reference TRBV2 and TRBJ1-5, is EPEVTQTPSHQVTQMGQEVILRCVPISNHLYFYWYRQILGQKVEFLVSFYNNEISEKSEIFDDQFSVERPDGSNFTLKIRSTKLEDSAMYFCASRGDRGRQPQHFGDGTRLSIL.

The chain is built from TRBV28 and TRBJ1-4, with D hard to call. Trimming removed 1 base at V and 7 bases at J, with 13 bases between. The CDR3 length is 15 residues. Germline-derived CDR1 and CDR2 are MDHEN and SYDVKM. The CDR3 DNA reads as TGTGCCAGCAGTTTATTGGAAACGTCCAGTGAAAAACTGTTTTTT. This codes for CASSLLETSSEKLFF. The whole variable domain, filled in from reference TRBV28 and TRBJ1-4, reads DVKVTQSSRYLVKRTGEKVFLECVQDMDHENMFWYRQDPGLGLRLIYFSYDVKMKEKGDIPEGYSVSREKKERFSLILESASTNQTSMYLCASSLLETSSEKLFFGSGTQLSVL.

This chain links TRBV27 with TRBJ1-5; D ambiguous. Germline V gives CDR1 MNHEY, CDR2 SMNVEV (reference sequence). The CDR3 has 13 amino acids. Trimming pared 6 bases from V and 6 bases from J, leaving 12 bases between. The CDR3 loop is CASSSGVVQPQHF. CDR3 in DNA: TGTGCCAGCAGCTCTGGGGTCGTTCAGCCCCAGCATTTT.

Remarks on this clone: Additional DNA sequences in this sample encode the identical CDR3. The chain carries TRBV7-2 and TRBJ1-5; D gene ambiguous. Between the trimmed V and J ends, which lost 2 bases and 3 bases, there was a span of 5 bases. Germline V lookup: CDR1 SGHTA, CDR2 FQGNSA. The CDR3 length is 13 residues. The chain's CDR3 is CASSLIDNQPQHF. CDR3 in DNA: TGTGCCAGCAGCTTAATAGACAATCAGCCCCAGCATTTT.

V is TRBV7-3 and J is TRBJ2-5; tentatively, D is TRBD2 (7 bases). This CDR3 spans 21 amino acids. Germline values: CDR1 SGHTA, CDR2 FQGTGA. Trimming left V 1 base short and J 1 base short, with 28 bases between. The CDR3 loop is CASSLSAVGTPPRGAQETQYF. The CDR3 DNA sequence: TGTGCCAGCAGCTTAAGTGCCGTGGGAACACCTCCTCGGGGGGCCCAAGAGACCCAGTACTTC.

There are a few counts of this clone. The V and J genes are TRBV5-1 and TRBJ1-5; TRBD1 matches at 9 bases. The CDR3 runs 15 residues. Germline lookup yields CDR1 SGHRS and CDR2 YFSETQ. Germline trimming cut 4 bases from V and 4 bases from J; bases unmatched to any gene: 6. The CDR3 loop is CASSDGTGKNQPQHF. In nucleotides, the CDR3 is TGCGCCAGCAGCGATGGGACAGGGAAGAATCAGCCCCAGCATTTT.

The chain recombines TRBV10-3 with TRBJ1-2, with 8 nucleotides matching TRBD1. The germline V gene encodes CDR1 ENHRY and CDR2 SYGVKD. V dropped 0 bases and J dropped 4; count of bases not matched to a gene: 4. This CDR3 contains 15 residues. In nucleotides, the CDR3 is TGTGCCATCAGTGAGTCGGGGGGACAGGTCTATGGCTACACCTTC. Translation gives CAISESGGQVYGYTF.

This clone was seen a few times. The CDR3 coding sequence is TGTGCCAGCAGGCCGGCCTCGTGGTGGTCACCCCTCCACTTT. Protein: CASRPASWWSPLHF. This sequence joins TRBV6-5 and TRBJ1-6, with D unclear. Germline CDR1 reads MNHEY; CDR2 reads SVGAGI. The CDR3 extends over 14 amino acids. The V gene lost 6 bases and the J gene lost 10 bases, with 16 bases spanning the gap.

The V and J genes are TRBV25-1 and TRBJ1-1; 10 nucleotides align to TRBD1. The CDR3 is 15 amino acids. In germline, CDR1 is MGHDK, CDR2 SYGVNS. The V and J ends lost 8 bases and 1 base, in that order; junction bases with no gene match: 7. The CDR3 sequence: CASRPDRGWNTEAFF. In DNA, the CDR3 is TGTGCCAGCCGGCCGGACAGGGGGTGGAACACTGAAGCTTTCTTT.

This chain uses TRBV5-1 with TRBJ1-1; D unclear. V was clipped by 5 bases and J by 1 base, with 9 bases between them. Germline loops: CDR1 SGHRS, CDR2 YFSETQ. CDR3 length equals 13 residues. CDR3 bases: TGCGCCAGCAGTAACCGGGAGAACACTGAAGCTTTCTTT. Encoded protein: CASSNRENTEAFF. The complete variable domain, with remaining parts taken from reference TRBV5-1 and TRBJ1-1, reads KAGVTQTPRYLIKTRGQQVTLSCSPISGHRSVSWYQQTPGQGLQFLFEYFSETQRNKGNFPGRFSGRQFSNSRSEMNVSTLELGDSALYLCASSNRENTEAFFGQGTRLTVV.

CDR3 region: CASSLDRSNEKLFF. In DNA form, the CDR3 reads TGTGCCAGCAGCCTGGACAGGAGTAATGAAAAACTGTTTTTT. The rearrangement joins TRBV6-5 to TRBJ1-4; 7 nucleotides align to TRBD1. This CDR3 contains 14 residues. V shed 6 bases, J shed 4 bases, and the junction held 5 bases outside the gene matches. Germline V gene sequence: CDR1 MNHEY, CDR2 SVGAGI.

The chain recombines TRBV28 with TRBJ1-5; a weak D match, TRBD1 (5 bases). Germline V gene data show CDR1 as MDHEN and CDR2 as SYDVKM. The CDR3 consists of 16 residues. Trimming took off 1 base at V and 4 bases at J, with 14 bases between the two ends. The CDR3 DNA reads TGTGCCAGCAGTTTATTGTCCAGGGTGACGAATCAGCCCCAGCATTTT. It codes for CASSLLSRVTNQPQHF.

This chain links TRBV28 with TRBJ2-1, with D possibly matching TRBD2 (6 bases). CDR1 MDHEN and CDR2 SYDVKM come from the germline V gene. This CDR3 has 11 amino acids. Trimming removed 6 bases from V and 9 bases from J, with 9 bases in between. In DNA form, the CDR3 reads TGTGCCAGCAGGCGGGACTTTGAGCAGTTCTTC. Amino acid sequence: CASRRDFEQFF.

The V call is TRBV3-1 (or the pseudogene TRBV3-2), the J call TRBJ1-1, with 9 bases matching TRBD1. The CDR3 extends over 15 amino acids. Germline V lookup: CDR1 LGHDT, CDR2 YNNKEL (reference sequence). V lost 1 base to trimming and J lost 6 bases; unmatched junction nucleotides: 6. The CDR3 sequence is CASSQGGTGSSEAFF. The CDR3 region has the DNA TGTGCCAGCAGCCAAGGGGGGACAGGGTCCTCTGAAGCTTTCTTT.

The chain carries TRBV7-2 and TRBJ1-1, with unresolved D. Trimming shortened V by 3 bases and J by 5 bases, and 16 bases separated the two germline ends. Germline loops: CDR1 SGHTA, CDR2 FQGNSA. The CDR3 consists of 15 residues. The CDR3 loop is CASSFNRQFGTEAFF. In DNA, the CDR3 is TGTGCCAGCAGCTTCAATCGACAATTTGGGACTGAAGCTTTCTTT.